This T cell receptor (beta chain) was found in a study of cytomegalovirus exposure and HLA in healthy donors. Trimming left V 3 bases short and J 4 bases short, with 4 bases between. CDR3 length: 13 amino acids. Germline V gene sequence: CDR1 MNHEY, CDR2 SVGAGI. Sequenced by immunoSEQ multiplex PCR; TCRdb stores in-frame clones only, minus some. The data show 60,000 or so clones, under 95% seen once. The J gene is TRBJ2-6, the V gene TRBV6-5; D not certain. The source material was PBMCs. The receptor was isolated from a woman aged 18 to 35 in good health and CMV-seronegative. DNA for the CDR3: TGTGCCAGCAGTTATGCGGGGGCCAACGTCCTGACTTTC. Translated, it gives CASSYAGANVLTF.